The 26 T cell receptor beta chains in this list originate from one sample, sequenced in a study of blood T cell repertoires in COVID-19. Sequencing was performed with immunoSEQ multiplex PCR; in TCRdb, only in-frame clones are kept and a portion is missing. This table has approximately 380,000 clones, 88% appearing once. The sample taken for sequencing was PBMCs or T cells enriched from blood (not recorded which). Source of these receptors: a woman aged 18 to 35 who had recovered from COVID-19.

This chain uses TRBV18 with TRBJ2-2; 7 bases fit TRBD1. The ends lost 3 bases at V and 6 bases at J; junction bases unmatched: 7. The CDR3 extends over 15 amino acids. Germline CDR1 KGHSH, CDR2 LQKENI. CDR3 in DNA: TGTGCCAGCTCACCTGACGGACAGGCGTCCGGGGAGCTGTTTTTT. Translating gives CASSPDGQASGELFF.

The V and J genes are TRBV28 and TRBJ2-2; the D gene is possibly TRBD1 (5 bases). Trimming shortened V by 5 bases and J by 10 bases, and 17 bases separated the two germline ends. The CDR3 totals 14 residues. Germline V gene sequence: CDR1 MDHEN, CDR2 SYDVKM. CDR3 sequence reads: CASSIVAPRVELFF. As DNA, the CDR3 is TGTGCCAGCAGTATCGTGGCCCCCAGGGTGGAGCTGTTTTTT.

This clone was seen a few times. The chain combines TRBV7-2 with TRBJ2-2; 10 positions match TRBD1. The CDR3 loop spans 16 amino acids. Germline V gene sequence: CDR1 SGHTA, CDR2 FQGNSA. V shed 5 bases, J shed 7 bases, and the junction held 10 bases outside the gene matches. The CDR3 protein is CASSRTGGGIGGELFF. CDR3 nucleotides: TGTGCCAGCAGCCGGACAGGGGGAGGGATCGGCGGGGAGCTGTTTTTT.

The V gene is TRBV5-4, the J gene TRBJ1-6; 7 bases match TRBD1. Per germline, CDR1 SGHNT and CDR2 YYREEE (reference sequence). The CDR3 sequence is 15 residues long. The V gene end was trimmed by 4 bases and the J gene end by 8 bases; junction bases not matched to a gene: 9. The CDR3 DNA reads as TGTGCCAGCAGCCGCAGGGGGATTATTGATTCACCCCTCCACTTT. Its translation is CASSRRGIIDSPLHF.

Here the CDR3 reads CASSQRQGRPQPQHF. In nucleotides, the CDR3 is TGCGCCAGCAGTCAACGACAGGGTAGGCCTCAGCCCCAGCATTTT. V and J are TRBV23-1 and TRBJ1-5, with TRBD1 matching 7 bases. TRBV23-1 is filed as an ORF, its function uncertain. The CDR3 runs to 15 residues. Trimming cost V 2 bases and J 6 bases; bases outside gene matches: 7.

In nucleotides, the CDR3 is TGTGCCAGCAGGCCAGGGGGTGAAAAACTGTTTTTT. Its translation is CASRPGGEKLFF. The chain joins TRBV6-5 to TRBJ1-4; 7 positions match TRBD1. The V segment lost 6 bases and the J segment 7 bases; nucleotides outside the gene matches: 2. The CDR3 runs to 12 residues. Germline-derived CDR1 and CDR2 are MNHEY and SVGAGI.

The V and J genes are TRBV28 and TRBJ2-7; D possibly corresponds to TRBD1 (7 bases). Trimming removed 1 base from V and 6 bases from J, with 10 bases in between. This CDR3 spans 13 amino acids. Per germline, CDR1 MDHEN and CDR2 SYDVKM. The chain's CDR3 is CASSLYRGGEQYF. CDR3 in DNA: TGTGCCAGCAGTTTATACAGGGGAGGCGAGCAGTACTTC.

The J gene is TRBJ2-4, the V gene TRBV3-1 (or the pseudogene TRBV3-2); 10 positions match TRBD1. J was trimmed by 0 bases and V by 5 bases; bases with no gene match: 10. The V gene's germline CDR1 is LGHDT and CDR2 YNNKEL (reference sequence). There are 18 residues in the CDR3. CDR3 sequence: CASSIPGQGSLAKNIQYF. DNA of the CDR3: TGTGCCAGCAGCATACCGGGACAGGGGTCCCTAGCCAAAAACATTCAGTACTTC.

The count of this clone is one. The chain couples TRBV6-5 to TRBJ1-5, with D unresolved. This CDR3 has 14 amino acids. CDR1 MNHEY and CDR2 SVGAGI come from the germline V gene. V gave up 8 bases and J gave up 3 bases, with 14 bases separating them. CDR3 sequence (DNA): TGTGCCAGCGCCTCCGGGGTGACCAATCAGCCCCAGCATTTT. It codes for CASASGVTNQPQHF.

The chain combines TRBV7-2 with TRBJ2-5; maybe TRBD1 (6 bases). CDR1 is SGHTA and CDR2 is FQGNSA in the germline V gene. Trimming took off 4 bases at V and 6 bases at J, with 15 bases between the two ends. The CDR3 spans 14 residues. The DNA of the CDR3 is TGTGCCAGCAGCTCAGCAGACAGGCCCAAGACCCAGTACTTC. It codes for CASSSADRPKTQYF.

This sequence joins TRBV2 and TRBJ1-2; TRBD1 matches at 9 bases. Germline V gene sequence: CDR1 SNHLY, CDR2 FYNNEI. V trimming: 5 bases; J trimming: 3 bases; junction bases outside the gene matches: 4. The CDR3 extends over 14 amino acids. CDR3 sequence: CASSLDRGDYGYTF. The CDR3, as DNA: TGTGCCAGCAGTCTGGACAGGGGTGACTATGGCTACACCTTC.

This clone occurred once. The chain links TRBV27 to TRBJ1-1, with D perhaps TRBD1 (6 bases). Germline CDR1 is MNHEY and CDR2 is SMNVEV (reference sequence). There are 15 residues in the CDR3. Trimming shortened V by 5 bases and J by 4 bases, and 17 bases separated the two germline ends. CDR3 sequence (DNA): TGTGCCAGCAGTCAGCAACAGGGCTTGAGCACTGAAGCTTTCTTT. Amino acid sequence: CASSQQQGLSTEAFF.

The chain recombines TRBV28 with TRBJ1-2, with 9 positions matching TRBD1. The CDR3 covers 16 residues. Germline assignment: CDR1 MDHEN and CDR2 SYDVKM. Unmatched junction bases numbered 11, after V lost 5 bases and J lost 4 bases. The CDR3 loop is CASSGDRVPSIYGYTF. The DNA of the CDR3 is TGTGCCAGCAGTGGGGACAGGGTCCCCTCGATCTATGGCTACACCTTC.

The rearrangement uses TRBV10-3 and TRBJ2-5; maybe TRBD2 (5 bases). Germline V gene data show CDR1 as ENHRY and CDR2 as SYGVKD. The V and J ends lost 3 bases and 7 bases respectively, with 9 bases between them. The CDR3 consists of 12 residues. The CDR3 sequence is CAISDTAGTQYF. In DNA, the CDR3 is TGTGCCATCAGTGATACGGCGGGGACCCAGTACTTC.

About this clone itself: The junction does not match germline at one end; this may be a read error. The chain couples TRBV18 to TRBJ2-5, with D perhaps matching TRBD2 (5 bases). Germline V gene sequence: CDR1 KGHSH, CDR2 LQKENI. The CDR3 length is 16 residues. The CDR3, as DNA: TGTGCCAGCGCACCGGCGAGAGGGAACATTCAAGAGACCCAGTACTTC. Translating it yields CASAPARGNIQETQYF.

The chain combines TRBV7-2 with TRBJ1-3; D gene uncertain. Per germline, CDR1 SGHTA and CDR2 FQGNSA. V lost 2 bases and J 0 bases, leaving 5 bases between the germline ends. The CDR3 spans 14 residues. DNA for the CDR3: TGTGCCAGCAGCTTACCATCCTCTGGAAACACCATATATTTT. Amino acid sequence: CASSLPSSGNTIYF.

The chain couples TRBV5-4 to TRBJ1-1; D is unclear. The V gene's germline CDR1 is SGHNT and CDR2 YYREEE (reference sequence). The CDR3 has 15 residues. With 4 bases removed from V and 1 base from J, the gap between germline ends came to 14 bases. The CDR3 DNA reads TGTGCCAGCAGCCCAGGAGGGTCCCAGAACACTGAAGCTTTCTTT. This translates into CASSPGGSQNTEAFF.

The V gene is TRBV27, the J gene TRBJ1-5; D not resolved. There are 14 residues in the CDR3. V lost 5 bases and J 2 bases, leaving 10 bases between the germline ends. The germline V gene encodes CDR1 MNHEY and CDR2 SMNVEV (reference sequence). The CDR3: CASSASGGNQPQHF. For the CDR3, the DNA is TGTGCCAGCAGTGCCAGTGGTGGCAATCAGCCCCAGCATTTT.

The chain carries TRBV5-1 and TRBJ1-2, with unresolved D. With 4 bases removed from V and 7 bases from J, the gap between germline ends came to 11 bases. Germline assignment: CDR1 SGHRS and CDR2 YFSETQ. The CDR3 sequence is 12 residues long. The CDR3 protein is CASSLPGGGYTF. Written as DNA, the CDR3 is TGCGCCAGCAGCCTACCTGGTGGTGGCTACACCTTC.

The V gene is TRBV27, the J gene TRBJ1-2, with D perhaps matching TRBD1 (6 bases). The CDR3 length is 20 residues. Trimming removed 4 bases at V and 4 bases at J, with 31 bases between. Germline loops: CDR1 MNHEY, CDR2 SMNVEV (reference sequence). The CDR3 is CASSSIAPVVRSGAGYGYTF. CDR3 DNA: TGTGCCAGCAGTTCCATCGCGCCGGTGGTGCGTTCAGGGGCGGGCTATGGCTACACCTTC.

The gene calls are TRBV9 and TRBJ1-1; D is unclear. The V end lost 1 base, the J end lost 3 bases, and 7 bases lay between the germline ends. Germline V CDR1 and CDR2: SGDLS, YYNGEE. CDR3 length: 13 amino acids. The CDR3 here is CASSVSEDTEAFF. The CDR3 coding sequence is TGTGCCAGCAGCGTAAGTGAGGACACTGAAGCTTTCTTT.

In DNA form, the CDR3 reads TGTGCCAGCAGCTTGAAGTTGGGCGGGGCGGGGTCCCACGAGCAGTACTTC. It encodes CASSLKLGGAGSHEQYF. J is TRBJ2-7 and V is TRBV5-5; the D gene is possibly TRBD2 (6 bases). The V gene lost 1 base and the J gene lost 5 bases, with 22 bases spanning the gap. The CDR3 is 17 residues long. CDR1 is SGHKS and CDR2 is YYEKEE in the germline V gene (reference sequence). The complete variable domain, with remaining parts taken from reference TRBV5-5 and TRBJ2-7, reads DAGVTQSPTHLIKTRGQQVTLRCSPISGHKSVSWYQQVLGQGPQFIFQYYEKEERGRGNFPDRFSARQFPNYSSELNVNALLLGDSALYLCASSLKLGGAGSHEQYFGPGTRLTVT.

The chain joins TRBV10-1 to TRBJ1-5, with D hard to call. The V gene lost 0 bases and the J gene lost 6 bases, with 12 bases spanning the gap. The CDR3 covers 15 residues. Germline CDR1 reads WNHNN; CDR2 reads SYGVQD (reference sequence). The CDR3 protein is CASSESSFRGQPQHF. CDR3 DNA: TGCGCCAGCAGTGAGTCTTCCTTTCGAGGTCAGCCCCAGCATTTT.

The genes are TRBV27 and TRBJ2-3, with D possibly TRBD2 on 5 matching bases. The CDR3 has 16 amino acids. Germline CDR1 MNHEY, CDR2 SMNVEV (reference sequence). V was pared by 0 bases and J by 2 bases, with 12 bases between. CDR3 sequence: CASSLSWRVLTDTQYF. As DNA, the CDR3 is TGTGCCAGCAGTTTATCATGGCGGGTTCTCACAGATACGCAGTATTTT.

The table lists this clone with a count of one. The rearrangement joins TRBV5-8 to TRBJ2-3, with TRBD1 identical over 10 bases. J was trimmed by 3 bases and V by 3 bases; bases with no gene match: 7. The germline V gene encodes CDR1 SGHTS and CDR2 YDEGEE. The CDR3 runs 16 residues. Written as DNA, the CDR3 is TGTGCCAGCAGCTCAGGGGACAGGGGTGAAACAGATACGCAGTATTTT. Translated: CASSSGDRGETDTQYF.

A remark on this clone: Within the sample, other DNA sequences also encode this same CDR3. The genes are TRBV5-1 and TRBJ1-5; tentative D call: TRBD1 (5 bases). This CDR3 region has 14 residues. Trimming took 0 bases from V and 1 from J, leaving 5 bases between them. Germline V gene sequence: CDR1 SGHRS, CDR2 YFSETQ. This CDR3 reads CASSLGQSNQPQHF. The CDR3 DNA reads as TGCGCCAGCAGCTTGGGACAGAGCAATCAGCCCCAGCATTTT.